This T cell receptor (beta chain) was observed in a study of shared T cell receptors in the human thymus. This CDR3 is 13 amino acids long. Deletions cut 1 base from V and 7 bases from J, with 10 bases between. In germline, CDR1 is SGHVS, CDR2 FNYEAQ. Only in-frame clones appear in the TCRdb table, and some are missing; sequencing was by immunoSEQ multiplex PCR. The table has over 650,000 clones, about 90% seen once. Another study also made use of these data, one on human thymus T cells. From that study: Resections removed during corrective heart surgery provided the thymus tissue used.

The genes are TRBV7-6 and TRBJ2-5; possibly TRBD2 for D (5 bases). The sequenced material came from thymocytes. The sequence derives from a boy younger than two with a congenital heart defect. CDR3 residues: CASSLETGGTQYF. The CDR3 DNA follows: TGTGCCAGCAGCTTAGAAACCGGAGGGACCCAGTACTTC.